Below, 3 T cell receptor beta chains from the same sample are listed, as sequenced in a study of shared clonotypes between healthy human individuals. TCRdb keeps only in-frame clones here, not all; method: immunoSEQ multiplex PCR. The table has a few million clones, about nine tenths seen once; the top ten hold around 0.35%. Material: naive CD4+ T cells from PBMCs. Subset specified: CD45RA+ positively selected. Every receptor here comes from a man between 18 and 35 years old in good health. Some clones in this sample may be carry-over from other donors' samples.

The CDR3 protein is CASSLRGASTDTQYF. CDR3 bases: TGTGCCAGCAGTTTACGGGGAGCTAGCACAGATACGCAGTATTTT. The chain carries TRBV28 and TRBJ2-3; possible D gene TRBD2, 5 bases. Looked up from germline, CDR1 is MDHEN and CDR2 is SYDVKM. Trimming removed 2 bases at V and 0 bases at J, with 9 bases between. The length of the CDR3 is 15 residues.

In the case of this clone: Other DNA sequences from this sample encode an identical CDR3 as well. The chain carries TRBV7-9 and TRBJ1-2, with 9 positions matching TRBD1. V dropped 1 base and J dropped 6; count of bases not matched to a gene: 3. This CDR3 is built from 14 residues. Germline-derived CDR1 and CDR2 are SEHNR and FQNEAQ (reference sequence). The CDR3 sequence: CASSLVGTGNGYTF. For the CDR3, the DNA is TGTGCCAGCAGCTTAGTGGGGACAGGGAATGGCTACACCTTC. Full variable domain (rest looked up from reference TRBV7-9 and TRBJ1-2): DTGVSQNPRHKITKRGQNVTFRCDPISEHNRLYWYRQTLGQGPEFLTYFQNEAQLEKSRLLSDRFSAERPKGSFSTLEIQRTEQGDSAMYLCASSLVGTGNGYTFGSGTRLTVV.

This chain links TRBV10-3 with TRBJ2-7, with TRBD1 matching 8 bases. CDR3 length equals 15 residues. Germline V gene sequence: CDR1 ENHRY, CDR2 SYGVKD. The ends lost 3 bases at V and 4 bases at J; junction bases unmatched: 8. CDR3 loop: CAISEPGQARYEQYF. CDR3 in DNA: TGTGCCATCAGTGAACCGGGACAGGCAAGGTACGAGCAGTACTTC.